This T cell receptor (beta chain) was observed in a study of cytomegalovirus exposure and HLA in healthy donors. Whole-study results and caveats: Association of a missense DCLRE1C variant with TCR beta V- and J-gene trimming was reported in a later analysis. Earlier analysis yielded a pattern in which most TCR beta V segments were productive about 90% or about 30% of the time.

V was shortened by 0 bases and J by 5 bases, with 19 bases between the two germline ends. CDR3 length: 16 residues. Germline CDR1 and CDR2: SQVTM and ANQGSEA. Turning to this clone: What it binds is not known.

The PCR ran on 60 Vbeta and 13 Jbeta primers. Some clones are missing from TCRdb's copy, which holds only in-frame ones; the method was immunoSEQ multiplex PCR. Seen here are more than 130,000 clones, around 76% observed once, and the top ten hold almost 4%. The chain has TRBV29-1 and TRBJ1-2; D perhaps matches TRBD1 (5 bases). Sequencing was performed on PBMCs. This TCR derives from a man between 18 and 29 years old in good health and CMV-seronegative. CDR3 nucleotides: TGCAGCGTTGAAGATTCAGGGCCCACAACATATTATGGCTACACCTTC. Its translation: CSVEDSGPTTYYGYTF.